This is a list of T cell receptor beta chains from one sample in a study of blood T cells in healthy people across ages. TCRdb reanalysed the 5' RACE reads using MiXCR and keeps one entry per CDR3 protein. The table lists about 2 million distinct CDR3 sequences, around half of them singletons. Sequencing input: blood. The origin of the receptors is a middle-aged woman in good health. Each CDR3 is given with its conserved first and last residue. Fields, in order: J gene, D gene, clone size, V gene, CDR3 protein, CDR3 DNA. The D gene is left open where the match is weak. Clone size is given for some rows only: seen once, a few or many times, or a class if the clone is expanded.

>TRBJ2-7|TRBD1|.|TRBV2
CASSGQGQTYEQYF
TGTGCCAGCAGCGGACAGGGTCAAACCTACGAGCAGTACTTC
>TRBJ2-7|TRBD2|.|TRBV29-1
CSVGARGGSGEQYF
TGCAGCGTTGGAGCCCGGGGGGGTTCGGGCGAGCAGTACTTC
>TRBJ1-2|.|.|TRBV7-2
CASSSGPNGGYTF
TGTGCCAGCAGCTCGGGTCCGAACGGTGGCTACACCTTC
>TRBJ1-2|.|few|TRBV12-3/TRBV12-4
CASREYTNYGYTF
TGTGCCAGCAGGGAGTACACTAACTATGGCTACACCTTC
>TRBJ2-3|TRBD2|.|TRBV7-3
CASSLTASLWTSGGALPTDTQYF
TGTGCCAGCAGCTTAACGGCGAGCTTATGGACTAGCGGAGGGGCGTTGCCCACAGATACGCAGTATTTT
>TRBJ1-5|.|few|TRBV20-1
CSASNPGPNQPQHF
TGCAGTGCTAGCAACCCAGGGCCAAATCAGCCCCAGCATTTT
>TRBJ1-1|TRBD1|.|TRBV9
CASSAGTGGMGTEAFF
TGTGCCAGCAGCGCCGGGACAGGGGGAATGGGCACTGAAGCTTTCTTT
>TRBJ2-3|.|few|TRBV20-1
CSAPLGPHQFITDTQYF
TGCAGTGCTCCACTCGGCCCCCACCAGTTTATCACAGATACGCAGTATTTT
>TRBJ2-3|.|.|TRBV5-1
CASRYGPTDTQYF
TGCGCCAGCAGATACGGGCCCACAGATACGCAGTATTTT
>TRBJ2-5|TRBD1|.|TRBV7-9
CASSLGSGTGQETQYF
TGTGCCAGCAGCTTAGGTTCCGGGACAGGTCAAGAGACCCAGTACTTC
>TRBJ1-2|.|.|TRBV20-1
CSAIDGSNGYTF
TGCAGTGCCATCGACGGGTCAAATGGCTACACCTTC
>TRBJ2-3|TRBD2|few|TRBV27
CASNLAGANTDTQYF
TGTGCCAGCAACTTAGCGGGGGCGAACACAGATACGCAGTATTTT
>TRBJ1-1|.|once|TRBV29-1
CSVDRGIGTPNTEAFF
TGCAGCGTTGACCGCGGTATCGGCACTCCGAACACTGAAGCTTTCTTT
>TRBJ2-3|.|.|TRBV10-1
CASSTTGSTDTQYF
TGCGCCAGCAGTACCACAGGGAGCACAGATACGCAGTATTTT
>TRBJ2-1|TRBD2|.|TRBV9
CASSVATSGVEFF
TGTGCCAGCAGCGTAGCTACTAGCGGTGTAGAGTTCTTC
>TRBJ2-5|TRBD1|.|TRBV29-1
CSVAGTGGGTQYF
TGCAGCGTTGCGGGGACAGGGGGCGGGACCCAGTACTTC
>TRBJ1-4|.|.|TRBV29-1
CSVEKGRELFF
TGCAGCGTTGAAAAGGGCAGGGAACTGTTTTTT
>TRBJ2-5|.|.|TRBV7-8
CASGSPQETQYF
TGTGCCAGCGGTTCCCCGCAAGAGACCCAGTACTTC
>TRBJ2-1|TRBD1|.|TRBV20-1
CSAYPGQGRTNEQFF
TGCAGTGCTTACCCGGGACAGGGGCGGACAAATGAGCAGTTCTTC
>TRBJ2-7|TRBD1|.|TRBV4-3
CASSQTIDRAYEQYF
TGCGCCAGCAGCCAAACCATAGACAGGGCCTACGAGCAGTACTTC
>TRBJ1-4|.|.|TRBV11-2
CASSLDQGRSGSGEFF
TGTGCCAGCAGCTTAGACCAGGGGCGCTCCGGATCTGGGGAGTTTTTT
>TRBJ2-1|TRBD1|few|TRBV10-1
CASSEPTGNEQFF
TGCGCCAGCAGTGAGCCGACAGGGAATGAGCAGTTCTTC
>TRBJ1-2|.|.|TRBV6-6
CASGRGATGSGYTF
TGTGCCAGCGGTCGCGGGGCTACAGGGAGTGGCTACACCTTC
>TRBJ2-5|.|few|TRBV29-1
CSLWGRLEETQYF
TGCAGCCTTTGGGGCAGATTAGAAGAGACCCAGTACTTC
>TRBJ1-1|.|.|TRBV6-2/TRBV6-3
CASSYSSPRTSNTEAFF
TGTGCCAGCAGTTACTCGAGTCCACGGACCTCGAACACTGAAGCTTTCTTT
>TRBJ1-4|.|.|TRBV20-1
CRARPLGTDIWWPATNEKLFF
TGCAGGGCTAGACCCCTCGGGACGGACATTTGGTGGCCTGCAACTAATGAAAAACTGTTTTTT
>TRBJ2-5|.|many|TRBV29-1
CSVARYQETQYF
TGCAGCGTTGCGAGGTACCAAGAGACCCAGTACTTC
>TRBJ2-7|TRBD2|.|TRBV20-1
CSARDRGGHSYEQYF
TGCAGTGCTAGAGATCGGGGGGGTCACTCCTACGAGCAGTACTTC
>TRBJ1-2|.|.|TRBV12-3/TRBV12-4
CASSLVSGGYGYTF
TGTGCCAGCAGTTTAGTGTCAGGCGGCTATGGCTACACCTTC
>TRBJ2-1|TRBD2|.|TRBV7-2
CASSSTSRRGGEQFF
TGTGCCAGCAGTTCGACTAGCAGGAGGGGTGGTGAGCAGTTCTTC
>TRBJ2-6|TRBD1|.|TRBV7-2
CASSFQGQLNSGANVLTF
TGTGCCAGCAGCTTTCAGGGACAGCTAAATTCTGGGGCCAACGTCCTGACTTTC
>TRBJ2-5|TRBD1|.|TRBV28
CASRSHGQGGRETQYF
TGTGCCAGCAGGTCTCATGGACAGGGTGGAAGAGAGACCCAGTACTTC